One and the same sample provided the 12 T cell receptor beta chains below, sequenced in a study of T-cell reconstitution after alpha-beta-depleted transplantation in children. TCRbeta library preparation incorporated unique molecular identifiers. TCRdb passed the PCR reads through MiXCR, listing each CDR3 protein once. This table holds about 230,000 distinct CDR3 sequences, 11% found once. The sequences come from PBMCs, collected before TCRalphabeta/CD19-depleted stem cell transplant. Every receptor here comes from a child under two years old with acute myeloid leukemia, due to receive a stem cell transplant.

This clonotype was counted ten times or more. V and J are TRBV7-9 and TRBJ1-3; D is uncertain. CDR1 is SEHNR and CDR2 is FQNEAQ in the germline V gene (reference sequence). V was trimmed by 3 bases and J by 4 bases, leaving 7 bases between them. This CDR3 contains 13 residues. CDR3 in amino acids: CASSFSRGNTIYF. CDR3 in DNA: TGTGCCAGCAGCTTCAGTAGGGGAAACACCATATATTTT. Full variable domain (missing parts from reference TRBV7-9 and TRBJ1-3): DTGVSQNPRHKITKRGQNVTFRCDPISEHNRLYWYRQTLGQGPEFLTYFQNEAQLEKSRLLSDRFSAERPKGSFSTLEIQRTEQGDSAMYLCASSFSRGNTIYFGEGSWLTVV.

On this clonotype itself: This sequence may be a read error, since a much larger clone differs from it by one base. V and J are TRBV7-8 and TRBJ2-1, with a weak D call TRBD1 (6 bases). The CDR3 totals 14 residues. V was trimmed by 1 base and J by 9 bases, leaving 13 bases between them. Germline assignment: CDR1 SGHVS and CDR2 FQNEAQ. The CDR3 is CASSLEGTHSEQFF. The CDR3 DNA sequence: TGTGCCAGCAGCTTAGAGGGGACACACAGTGAGCAGTTCTTC.

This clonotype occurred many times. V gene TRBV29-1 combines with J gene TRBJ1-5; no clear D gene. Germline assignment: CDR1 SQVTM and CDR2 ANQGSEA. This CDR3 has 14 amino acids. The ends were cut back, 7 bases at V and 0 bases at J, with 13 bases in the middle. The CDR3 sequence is CSARLLGSNQPQHF. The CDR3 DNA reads TGCAGCGCACGACTCCTCGGTAGCAATCAGCCCCAGCATTTT.

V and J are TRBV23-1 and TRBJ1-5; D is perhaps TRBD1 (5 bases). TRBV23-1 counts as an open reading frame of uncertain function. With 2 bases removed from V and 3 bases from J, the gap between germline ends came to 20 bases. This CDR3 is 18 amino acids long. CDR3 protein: CASSQVGHLMGLNQPQHF. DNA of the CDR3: TGCGCCAGCAGTCAAGTGGGGCATCTCATGGGACTCAATCAGCCCCAGCATTTT.

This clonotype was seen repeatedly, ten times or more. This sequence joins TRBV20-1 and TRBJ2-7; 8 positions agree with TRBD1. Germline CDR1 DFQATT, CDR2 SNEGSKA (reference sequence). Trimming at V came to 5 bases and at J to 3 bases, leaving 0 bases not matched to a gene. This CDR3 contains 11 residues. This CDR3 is CSAGQGYEQYF. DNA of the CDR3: TGCAGTGCTGGACAGGGCTACGAGCAGTACTTC.

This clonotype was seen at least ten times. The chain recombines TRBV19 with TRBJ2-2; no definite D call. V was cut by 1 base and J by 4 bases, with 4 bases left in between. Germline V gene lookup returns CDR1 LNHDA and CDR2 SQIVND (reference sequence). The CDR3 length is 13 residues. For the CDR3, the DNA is TGTGCCAGTAGTATAGTAACCACCGGGGAGCTGTTTTTT. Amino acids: CASSIVTTGELFF.

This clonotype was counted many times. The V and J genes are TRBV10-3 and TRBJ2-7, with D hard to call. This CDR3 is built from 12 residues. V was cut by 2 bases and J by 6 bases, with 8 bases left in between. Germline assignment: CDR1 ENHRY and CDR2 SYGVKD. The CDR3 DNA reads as TGTGCCATCAGTGAGCCCCCCGGCGAGCAGTACTTC. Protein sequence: CAISEPPGEQYF.

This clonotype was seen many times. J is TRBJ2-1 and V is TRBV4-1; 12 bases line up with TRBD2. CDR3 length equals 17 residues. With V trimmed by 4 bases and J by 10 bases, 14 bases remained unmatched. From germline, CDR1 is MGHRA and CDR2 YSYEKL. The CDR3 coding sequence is TGCGCCAGCAGCCCCTCCCTTGCTAGCGGGGGGGCTCGGGAGCAGTTCTTC. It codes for CASSPSLASGGAREQFF.

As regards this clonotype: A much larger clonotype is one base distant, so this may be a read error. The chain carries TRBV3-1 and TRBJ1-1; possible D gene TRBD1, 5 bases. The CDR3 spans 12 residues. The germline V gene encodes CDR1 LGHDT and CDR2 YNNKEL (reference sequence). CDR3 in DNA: TGTACCAGCAGCCAAGCCGGGACCCAAGCTTTCTTT. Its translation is CTSSQAGTQAFF.

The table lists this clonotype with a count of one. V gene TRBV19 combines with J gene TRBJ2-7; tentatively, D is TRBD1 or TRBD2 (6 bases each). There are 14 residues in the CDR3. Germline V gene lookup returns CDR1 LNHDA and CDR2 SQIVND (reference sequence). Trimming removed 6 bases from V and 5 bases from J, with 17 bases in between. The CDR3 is CASRVSPGGHEQYF. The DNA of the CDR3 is TGTGCCAGTAGAGTGTCCCCCGGGGGCCACGAGCAGTACTTC. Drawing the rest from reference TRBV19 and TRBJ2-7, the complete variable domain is DGGITQSPKYLFRKEGQNVTLSCEQNLNHDAMYWYRQDPGQGLRLIYYSQIVNDFQKGDIAEGYSVSREKKESFPLTVTSAQKNPTAFYLCASRVSPGGHEQYFGPGTRLTVT.

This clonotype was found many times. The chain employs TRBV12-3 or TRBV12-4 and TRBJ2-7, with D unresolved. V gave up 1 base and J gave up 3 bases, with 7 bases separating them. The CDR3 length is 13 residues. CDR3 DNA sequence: TGTGCCAGCAGTTTAGTGGCAGGCTACGAGCAGTACTTC. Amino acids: CASSLVAGYEQYF.

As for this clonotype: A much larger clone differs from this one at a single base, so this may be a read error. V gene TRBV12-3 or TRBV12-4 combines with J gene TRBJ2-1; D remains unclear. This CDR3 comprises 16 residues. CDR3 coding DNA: TGTGCCAGCAGTTTAAGGCGGAGAAGCTCCTACGATGAGCAGTTCTTC. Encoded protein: CASSLRRRSSYDEQFF.